These 32 T cell receptor beta chains were all obtained from the same sample, sequenced in a study of blood T cell repertoires in COVID-19. Assay used: immunoSEQ multiplex PCR; TCRdb lists only in-frame clones, some missing. This table has about 240,000 clones, about 89% appearing once. What was sequenced was PBMCs or T cells enriched from blood (not recorded which). The source of these receptors is a woman in her twenties or thirties who had recovered from COVID-19.

The V call is TRBV7-2, the J call TRBJ1-4, with 7 bases matching TRBD1. Germline CDR1 SGHTA, CDR2 FQGNSA. Trimming removed 5 bases from V and 4 bases from J; junction bases left unmatched: 4. The CDR3 totals 14 residues. The CDR3 nucleotides are TGTGCCAGCAGCGGGACAGTTAATAATGAAAAACTGTTTTTT. Protein: CASSGTVNNEKLFF. The full variable domain, completed using reference TRBV7-2 and TRBJ1-4, is GAGVSQSPSNKVTEKGKDVELRCDPISGHTALYWYRQSLGQGLEFLIYFQGNSAPDKSGLPSDRFSAERTGGSVSTLTIQRTQQEDSAVYLCASSGTVNNEKLFFGSGTQLSVL.

The V call is TRBV9, the J call TRBJ1-2; D uncertain. Germline loops: CDR1 SGDLS, CDR2 YYNGEE. The V end lost 3 bases, the J end lost 3 bases, and 18 bases lay between the germline ends. This CDR3 region has 16 residues. CDR3 coding DNA: TGTGCCAGCAGCGCTTACAACGGGGTCCAGGACTATGGCTACACCTTC. Translation: CASSAYNGVQDYGYTF.

This chain connects TRBV14 to TRBJ1-3; 8 nucleotides agree with TRBD1. This CDR3 spans 15 amino acids. V gave up 2 bases and J gave up 4 bases; unmatched junction bases: 4. CDR1 is SGHDN, CDR2 FVKESK, per germline. The CDR3 reads CASSQRTGWGNTIYF. The CDR3 nucleotides read TGTGCCAGCAGCCAAAGGACAGGGTGGGGAAACACCATATATTTT. The full variable domain, its missing parts supplied by reference TRBV14 and TRBJ1-3, is EAGVTQFPSHSVIEKGQTVTLRCDPISGHDNLYWYRRVMGKEIKFLLHFVKESKQDESGMPNNRFLAERTGGTYSTLKVQPAELEDSGVYFCASSQRTGWGNTIYFGEGSWLTVV.

The gene calls are TRBV28 and TRBJ1-4; TRBD1 aligns across 8 bases. This CDR3 has 14 residues. CDR1 is MDHEN, CDR2 SYDVKM, per germline. V shed 7 bases, J shed 6 bases, and the junction held 7 bases outside the gene matches. The CDR3 bases are TGTGCCAGCACCACGGACAGGGTGTATGAAAAACTGTTTTTT. Protein: CASTTDRVYEKLFF.

Only a few counts were recorded for this clone. V and J are TRBV4-1 and TRBJ2-7; D unclear. The V end lost 4 bases, the J end lost 3 bases, and 19 bases lay between the germline ends. The germline V gene encodes CDR1 MGHRA and CDR2 YSYEKL. CDR3 size: 16 residues. CDR3 nucleotide sequence: TGCGCCAGCAGCCCTCAGGCGACCAGGATCGTCTACGAGCAGTACTTC. This sequence encodes CASSPQATRIVYEQYF.

This clone was recorded a few times. The chain carries TRBV7-8 and TRBJ2-6; tentatively, D is TRBD1 (5 bases). Between the trimmed V and J ends, which lost 4 bases and 0 bases, there was a span of 16 bases. The CDR3 extends over 18 amino acids. Germline V gives CDR1 SGHVS, CDR2 FQNEAQ. The CDR3 coding sequence is TGTGCCAGCAGCTCTGACAGAGTACGCGGCTCTGGGGCCAACGTCCTGACTTTC. Amino acids: CASSSDRVRGSGANVLTF.

This clone appeared once. The J gene is TRBJ2-5, the V gene TRBV19, with TRBD2 identical over 8 bases. This CDR3 region has 17 residues. J lost 3 bases, V lost 2 bases, and 11 bases had no gene match. In germline, CDR1 is LNHDA, CDR2 SQIVND (reference sequence). The DNA of the CDR3 is TGTGCCAGTAGTATAAGGTCAAGCGGGAGAGGCGAAGAGACCCAGTACTTC. Translating it yields CASSIRSSGRGEETQYF.

The gene calls are TRBV19 and TRBJ1-2; D is undetermined. Germline CDR1 LNHDA, CDR2 SQIVND (reference sequence). The V and J ends lost 3 bases and 4 bases respectively, with 9 bases between them. This CDR3 has 13 amino acids. The chain's CDR3 is CASSMSQVYGYTF. Written as DNA, the CDR3 is TGTGCCAGTAGTATGAGTCAGGTCTATGGCTACACCTTC.

The CDR3: CASTSDQPQHF. In DNA form, the CDR3 reads TGTGCCAGCACCTCGGATCAGCCCCAGCATTTT. The rearrangement uses TRBV28 and TRBJ1-5; D ambiguous. Germline V CDR1 and CDR2: MDHEN, SYDVKM. The CDR3 is 11 amino acids. The V end lost 7 bases, the J end lost 5 bases, and 6 bases lay between the germline ends.

The genes are TRBV4-2 and TRBJ1-6; 8 nucleotides line up with TRBD1. J gave up 3 bases and V 1 base, and 2 bases lay outside the gene matches. Germline V gene lookup returns CDR1 LGHNA and CDR2 YNFKEQ. There are 16 residues in the CDR3. The CDR3 spells CASSQVTGDYNSPLHF. The CDR3, as DNA: TGTGCCAGCAGCCAAGTGACAGGGGACTATAATTCACCCCTCCACTTT.

The rearrangement joins TRBV10-3 to TRBJ2-1; 9 bases line up with TRBD2. With V trimmed by 5 bases and J by 7 bases, 6 bases remained unmatched. The CDR3 runs to 14 residues. Germline V gene sequence: CDR1 ENHRY, CDR2 SYGVKD. The DNA for the CDR3 is TGTGCCATCAGTCTAGCGGGAAGCGGTAATGAGCAGTTCTTC. Its protein product is CAISLAGSGNEQFF.

This clone was seen only once. CDR3 residues: CASSQECPRVMSGSNQPQHF. In DNA, the CDR3 is TGTGCCAGCAGCCAAGAATGTCCCCGGGTAATGTCGGGGTCGAATCAGCCCCAGCATTTT. The chain couples TRBV3-1 (or the pseudogene TRBV3-2) to TRBJ1-5; D unresolved. Germline lookup yields CDR1 LGHDT and CDR2 YNNKEL (reference sequence). The CDR3 length is 20 residues. Between the trimmed V and J ends, which lost 0 bases and 4 bases, there was a span of 25 bases.

This clone was counted a few times. This chain uses TRBV18 with TRBJ1-3; D is undetermined. The CDR3 sequence is 16 residues long. V lost 6 bases and J 8 bases, leaving 23 bases between the germline ends. Germline V gene data show CDR1 as KGHSH and CDR2 as LQKENI. For the CDR3, the DNA is TGTGCCAGCTCCCCCTTATTGGCTGACGGGGTCGACACCATATATTTT. Translation: CASSPLLADGVDTIYF.

The V and J genes are TRBV6-2 or TRBV6-3 and TRBJ1-5; a possible D gene is TRBD1 (5 bases). Germline CDR1 reads MNHEY; CDR2 reads SVGEGT. The length of the CDR3 is 15 residues. V was cut by 2 bases and J by 8 bases, with 16 bases left in between. CDR3 DNA sequence: TGTGCCAGCAGTTACCCCCATGAAGCGGGGGAGCCCCAGCATTTT. This translates into CASSYPHEAGEPQHF.

The rearrangement joins TRBV7-8 to TRBJ2-7; 7 bases line up with TRBD2. The CDR3 length is 15 residues. Losses at the gene ends were 5 bases for V and 7 bases for J; bases not matched to a gene: 14. CDR1 SGHVS and CDR2 FQNEAQ come from the germline V gene. The CDR3 region is CASSRWSGTSGEQYF. The CDR3 coding sequence is TGTGCCAGCAGCCGTTGGAGCGGGACCTCAGGGGAGCAGTACTTC.

The chain is built from TRBV3-1 (or the pseudogene TRBV3-2) and TRBJ2-1, with 10 bases fitting TRBD2. This CDR3 is built from 15 residues. From germline, CDR1 is LGHDT and CDR2 YNNKEL (reference sequence). J was trimmed by 13 bases and V by 0 bases; bases with no gene match: 9. CDR3 sequence reads: CASSQDSSGSGGQFF. The CDR3 DNA follows: TGTGCCAGCAGCCAAGATTCTAGCGGGAGCGGGGGTCAGTTCTTC.

The chain carries TRBV27 and TRBJ1-1; 7 bases are shared with TRBD1. This CDR3 is built from 16 residues. Germline-derived CDR1 and CDR2 are MNHEY and SMNVEV (reference sequence). J lost 3 bases, V lost 0 bases, and 7 bases had no gene match. The CDR3 region has the DNA TGTGCCAGCAGTTTATCTTACAGGGGACGGGACACTGAAGCTTTCTTT. Translation: CASSLSYRGRDTEAFF.

The chain joins TRBV9 to TRBJ2-1, with D unclear. With 0 bases removed from V and 7 bases from J, the gap between germline ends came to 11 bases. The CDR3 has 14 amino acids. Germline values: CDR1 SGDLS, CDR2 YYNGEE. The CDR3 region is CASSVVGTRNEQFF. In DNA form, the CDR3 reads TGTGCCAGCAGCGTAGTTGGTACTCGAAATGAGCAGTTCTTC.

This chain connects TRBV9 to TRBJ2-3; D unresolved. The CDR3 has 14 residues. V was shortened by 3 bases and J by 2 bases, with 10 bases between the two germline ends. The germline gives CDR1 SGDLS, CDR2 YYNGEE. The CDR3, as DNA: TGTGCCAGCAGCGGCAGGTCATACACAGATACGCAGTATTTT. This sequence encodes CASSGRSYTDTQYF.

This sequence joins TRBV7-2 and TRBJ1-6; 10 positions agree with TRBD1. The CDR3 is 15 residues long. After removal of 6 bases from V and 8 bases from J, the junction contained 7 bases not matched to a gene. CDR1 and CDR2 from the germline V gene are SGHTA and FQGNSA. The CDR3 nucleotides read TGTGCCAGCAGGGCTGACAGGGGGCAGGATTCACCCCTCCACTTT. It is translated as CASRADRGQDSPLHF.

J is TRBJ2-1 and V is TRBV24-1, with D possibly matching TRBD1 (6 bases). V shed 7 bases and J shed 2 bases, with 11 bases lying between them. The CDR3 contains 14 residues. Germline-derived CDR1 and CDR2 are KGHDR and SFDVKD. The DNA for the CDR3 is TGTGCCACCAGGGGGGCTGGGCCCTACAATGAGCAGTTCTTC. This gives the protein CATRGAGPYNEQFF.

The genes are TRBV12-3 or TRBV12-4 and TRBJ1-2; no firm D call. V lost 6 bases and J lost 7, with 15 bases in between. The CDR3 is 13 amino acids. The CDR3 DNA follows: TGTGCCAGCAGCGTATCCATGAGGAGTGGCTACACCTTC. Protein product: CASSVSMRSGYTF.

This rearrangement joins TRBV7-2 to TRBJ1-1; D not certain. Germline-derived CDR1 and CDR2 are SGHTA and FQGNSA. Trimming shortened V by 1 base and J by 5 bases, and 11 bases separated the two germline ends. CDR3 length equals 14 residues. For the CDR3, the DNA is TGTGCCAGCAGCTTAGAACAGAGGAGGACTGAAGCTTTCTTT. Amino acids: CASSLEQRRTEAFF.

The chain has TRBV30 and TRBJ2-3; possibly TRBD1 for D (6 bases). Trimming pared 1 base from V and 2 bases from J, leaving 13 bases between. Per the germline V gene, CDR1 is GTSNPN and CDR2 is SVGIG (reference sequence). This CDR3 spans 15 amino acids. Here the CDR3 reads CAWSAAGVSTDTQYF. CDR3 in DNA: TGTGCCTGGAGTGCCGCAGGGGTCTCCACAGATACGCAGTATTTT.

V is TRBV7-8 and J is TRBJ2-5; the D gene is possibly TRBD1 (6 bases). V was shortened by 5 bases and J by 5 bases, with 12 bases between the two germline ends. CDR1 SGHVS and CDR2 FQNEAQ come from the germline V gene. The CDR3 loop spans 13 amino acids. CDR3 DNA sequence: TGTGCCAGCAGCCGGGACAACGGGGAGACCCAGTACTTC. Translating it yields CASSRDNGETQYF.

The V call is TRBV28, the J call TRBJ1-2; TRBD1 agrees at 7 bases. V gave up 3 bases and J gave up 5 bases; unmatched junction bases: 9. There are 15 residues in the CDR3. Germline loops: CDR1 MDHEN, CDR2 SYDVKM. CDR3 bases: TGTGCCAGCAGTTTGGGTCCAGGGGGGTTATATGGCTACACCTTC. This translates into CASSLGPGGLYGYTF.

This chain uses TRBV18 with TRBJ2-1; 7 bases match TRBD1. V shed 3 bases, J shed 7 bases, and the junction held 15 bases outside the gene matches. Germline CDR1 is KGHSH and CDR2 is LQKENI. CDR3 length: 17 residues. The DNA for the CDR3 is TGTGCCAGCTCACCCCTTAGACAGGGTGGGGGACAGAATGAGCAGTTCTTC. Its translation is CASSPLRQGGGQNEQFF.

The chain joins TRBV5-1 to TRBJ1-1; D is perhaps TRBD1 (6 bases). With 6 bases removed from V and 1 base from J, the gap between germline ends came to 16 bases. The germline V gene has CDR1 SGHRS and CDR2 YFSETQ. CDR3 length equals 15 residues. The CDR3 region is CASKRLQQGNTEAFF. Here the CDR3 DNA reads TGCGCCAGCAAAAGACTTCAACAGGGGAACACTGAAGCTTTCTTT.

This clone was counted once. The chain employs TRBV9 and TRBJ1-2, with D tentatively TRBD1 (6 bases). The V end was cut by 3 bases, the J end by 5 bases, with 20 bases between. Germline CDR1 SGDLS, CDR2 YYNGEE. CDR3 length: 16 amino acids. The CDR3 DNA reads as TGTGCCAGCAGCGGAGGGAACAGGGACACTTGGTATGGCTACACCTTC. Translating it yields CASSGGNRDTWYGYTF.

The chain joins TRBV19 to TRBJ1-1, with no clear D. The CDR3 has 13 amino acids. Germline V CDR1 and CDR2: LNHDA, SQIVND (reference sequence). The ends were cut back, 5 bases at V and 5 bases at J, with 12 bases in the middle. The CDR3 DNA reads as TGTGCCAGTAGTGGCTCCCGGGGAACTGAAGCTTTCTTT. It codes for CASSGSRGTEAFF.

The chain uses TRBV19 and TRBJ1-2; 8 bases map to TRBD1. J gave up 3 bases and V 5 bases, and 14 bases lay outside the gene matches. The CDR3 extends over 17 amino acids. CDR1 and CDR2 from the germline V gene are LNHDA and SQIVND (reference sequence). The CDR3 loop is CASSVGQGASRDYGYTF. CDR3 sequence (DNA): TGTGCCAGTAGTGTCGGGCAGGGGGCTTCAAGGGACTATGGCTACACCTTC.

This chain joins TRBV4-1 and TRBJ2-3; tentative D call: TRBD2 (5 bases). Germline V CDR1 and CDR2: MGHRA, YSYEKL. The V gene lost 1 base and the J gene lost 7 bases, with 12 bases spanning the gap. This CDR3 is 14 amino acids long. The CDR3 DNA is TGCGCCAGCAGCCAAGTAACGGAGGCCTATACGCAGTATTTT. Protein: CASSQVTEAYTQYF.